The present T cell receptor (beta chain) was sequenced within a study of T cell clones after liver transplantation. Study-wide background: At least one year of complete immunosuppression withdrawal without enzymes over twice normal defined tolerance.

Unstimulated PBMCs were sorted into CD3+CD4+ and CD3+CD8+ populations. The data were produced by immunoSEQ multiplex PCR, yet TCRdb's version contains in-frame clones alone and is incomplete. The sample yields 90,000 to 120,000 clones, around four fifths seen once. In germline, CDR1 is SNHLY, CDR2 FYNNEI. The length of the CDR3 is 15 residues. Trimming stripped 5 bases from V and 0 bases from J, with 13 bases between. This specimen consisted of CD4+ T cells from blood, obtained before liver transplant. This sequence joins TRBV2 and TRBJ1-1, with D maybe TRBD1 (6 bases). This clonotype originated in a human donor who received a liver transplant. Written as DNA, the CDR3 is TGTGCCAGCAGTACCGCGACAGGCGTGAACACTGAAGCTTTCTTT. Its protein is CASSTATGVNTEAFF.